The 25 T cell receptor beta chains below were found in one sample sequenced in a study of blood T cells in healthy people across ages (dated by TCRdb to about 2015). The method behind the library was 5' RACE. Sequenced using an Illumina HiSeq 2500. A second PCR of about 6 to 12 cycles was run with a J-beta primer mix and a sample-barcoded 5' primer. TCRdb passed the public sequencing reads through fastp at Q25 and MiXCR, retaining productive beta sequences. Rows are combined by CDR3 protein, so each entry shows the most common genes and DNA. This sample holds roughly 1,500,000 distinct CDR3 sequences; about 35% were observed only once. The ten largest clones take up approximately 11% of the sample. Sequenced input: blood. Every receptor here comes from a woman in her 30s in good health.

This clonotype was seen just once. J is TRBJ1-6 and V is TRBV20-1; no clear D. Germline V CDR1 and CDR2: DFQATT, SNEGSKA (reference sequence). V lost 6 bases to trimming and J lost 6 bases, with 21 bases between them. The CDR3 totals 16 residues. CDR3: CSAPEPEGPPNSPLHF. Written as DNA, the CDR3 is TGCAGTGCCCCCGAGCCTGAAGGGCCTCCTAATTCACCCCTCCACTTT.

This sequence joins TRBV7-3 and TRBJ1-1; D may be TRBD1 (5 bases). The length of the CDR3 is 15 residues. CDR1 and CDR2 (germline): SGHTA, FQGTGA. The germline V and J ends were trimmed by 3 bases and 3 bases, with 14 bases remaining between them. Here the CDR3 reads CASSFSRGRDTEAFF. Here the CDR3 DNA reads TGTGCCAGCAGCTTCTCGAGGGGAAGGGACACTGAAGCTTTCTTT.

V and J are TRBV6-6 and TRBJ2-1; 9 bases line up with TRBD1. In germline, CDR1 is MNHNY, CDR2 SVGAGI (reference sequence). Trimming at V came to 4 bases and at J to 1 base, leaving 8 bases not matched to a gene. The CDR3 has 17 residues. The CDR3 region has the DNA TGTGCCAGCAGTTTAGTCTCCGGGACAGGGTCCTACAATGAGCAGTTCTTC. Translating it yields CASSLVSGTGSYNEQFF.

The chain joins TRBV13 to TRBJ1-2, with D unclear. Per the germline V gene, CDR1 is PRHDT and CDR2 is FYEKMQ (reference sequence). V was pared by 1 base and J by 5 bases, with 14 bases between. The CDR3 spans 15 residues. The CDR3 loop is CASSLEEGRNYGYTF. CDR3 sequence (DNA): TGTGCCAGCAGCTTAGAGGAGGGAAGAAATTATGGCTACACCTTC.

This clonotype was seen a handful of times. J is TRBJ2-3 and V is TRBV10-3; TRBD1 aligns across 11 bases. V shed 4 bases and J 6 bases; nucleotides not matched to a gene: 9. Germline CDR1 is ENHRY and CDR2 is SYGVKD. This CDR3 has 16 residues. CDR3 amino acids: CAISVDRGREGDTQYF. The CDR3 nucleotides are TGTGCCATCAGTGTGGACAGGGGGCGCGAGGGGGATACGCAGTATTTT.

There are a few counts of this clonotype. The chain carries TRBV12-3 or TRBV12-4 and TRBJ2-7; D possibly uses TRBD1 or TRBD2 (5 bases each). The CDR3 has 14 amino acids. Trimming pared 10 bases from V and 5 bases from J, leaving 21 bases between. CDR3 region: CATRWGSGSNEQYF. In DNA form, the CDR3 reads TGTGCCACCCGGTGGGGGTCGGGAAGTAACGAGCAGTACTTC.

This clonotype was observed a handful of times. The chain uses TRBV11-3 and TRBJ2-7, with 7 bases identical to TRBD1. The CDR3 consists of 13 residues. V lost 4 bases, J lost 8 bases, and 8 bases stayed unmatched. CDR1 and CDR2 (germline): SGHNT, YENEEA. The CDR3 DNA follows: TGTGCCAGCAGCTCTACGCAGGGACAGAAGCAGTACTTC. Translated, it gives CASSSTQGQKQYF.

This chain links TRBV3-1 with TRBJ2-1; 9 nucleotides match TRBD2. The germline CDR1 and CDR2 sequences are LGHDT and YNNKEL (reference sequence). Trimming cost V 2 bases and J 9 bases; bases outside gene matches: 5. The CDR3 spans 14 residues. This CDR3 reads CASSQLAGEGEQFF. The CDR3 nucleotides read TGTGCCAGCAGCCAATTAGCGGGAGAGGGTGAGCAGTTCTTC.

This clonotype appeared a few times. This chain links TRBV20-1 with TRBJ1-2; D is undetermined. The CDR3 has 10 amino acids. Deletions cut 5 bases from V and 7 bases from J, with 8 bases between. The germline V gene has CDR1 DFQATT and CDR2 SNEGSKA (reference sequence). CDR3 sequence: CSAPWGGYTF. The CDR3 DNA reads as TGCAGTGCTCCTTGGGGTGGCTACACCTTC.

The chain has TRBV19 and TRBJ2-5; D perhaps matches TRBD1 (5 bases). Gene TRBJ2-7 matches the end of the DNA better, so the J call may be wrong. Per the germline V gene, CDR1 is LNHDA and CDR2 is SQIVND (reference sequence). This CDR3 comprises 16 residues. Written as DNA, the CDR3 is TGTGCCAGTAGTATAACCCTGACAGCCACCTCCTACGAGCAGTACTTC. Its protein product is CASSITLTATSYEQYF.

Concerning this clonotype: The conserved phenylalanine or tryptophan normally closing the CDR3 is absent here, so this likely arose from a read error. J is TRBJ2-7 and V is TRBV20-1, with 9 bases aligning to TRBD2. V dropped 0 bases and J dropped 2; count of bases not matched to a gene: 5. There are 15 residues in the CDR3. The germline gives CDR1 DFQATT, CDR2 SNEGSKA (reference sequence). The CDR3 region is CSAREASGTPYEQYC. The CDR3 DNA sequence: TGCAGTGCTAGAGAGGCTAGCGGGACCCCCTACGAGCAGTACTGC.

V gene TRBV10-3 combines with J gene TRBJ2-1; TRBD2 agrees at 10 bases. The CDR3 extends over 15 amino acids. V gave up 9 bases and J gave up 6 bases; unmatched junction bases: 11. Germline loops: CDR1 ENHRY, CDR2 SYGVKD. DNA for the CDR3: TGTGCCATTCGCAAGGGACTAGCGAATTCCAATGAGCAGTTCTTC. Translation gives CAIRKGLANSNEQFF.

This clonotype came up a few times. V and J are TRBV4-1 and TRBJ2-1; the match to TRBD1 covers 7 bases. The CDR3 is 16 amino acids. After removal of 1 base from V and 9 bases from J, the junction contained 12 bases not matched to a gene. Looked up from germline, CDR1 is MGHRA and CDR2 is YSYEKL. The CDR3 region has the DNA TGCGCCAGCAGCCAAGTCGGCAGGGGGATTGAGAGTGAGCAGTTCTTC. Protein sequence: CASSQVGRGIESEQFF.

This clonotype has only a few counts. V gene TRBV6-2 or TRBV6-3 combines with J gene TRBJ2-3, with 8 bases aligning to TRBD2. CDR1 MNHEY and CDR2 SVGEGT come from the germline V gene. CDR3 length: 16 amino acids. V dropped 3 bases and J dropped 4; count of bases not matched to a gene: 9. CDR3 bases: TGTGCCAGCAGTTATCTAGCGGGTGGTTCCCCAGATACGCAGTATTTT. Protein product: CASSYLAGGSPDTQYF.

The gene calls are TRBV11-2 and TRBJ2-3, with D perhaps TRBD2 (6 bases). The CDR3 covers 13 residues. V dropped 10 bases and J dropped 7 bases, with 18 bases sitting between them. The germline V gene has CDR1 SGHAT and CDR2 FQNNGV. The CDR3 here is CATLGTPAHTQYF. CDR3 DNA: TGTGCCACCTTGGGGACTCCCGCCCATACGCAGTATTTT. Full variable domain (missing parts from reference TRBV11-2 and TRBJ2-3): EAGVAQSPRYKIIEKRQSVAFWCNPISGHATLYWYQQILGQGPKLLIQFQNNGVVDDSQLPKDRFSAERLKGVDSTLKIQPAKLEDSAVYLCATLGTPAHTQYFGPGTRLTVL.

The chain recombines TRBV5-1 with TRBJ1-4; tentatively, D is TRBD1 (5 bases). V was pared by 4 bases and J by 5 bases, with 15 bases between. This CDR3 contains 15 residues. CDR1 SGHRS and CDR2 YFSETQ come from the germline V gene. This CDR3 is CASSTSDNRNEKLFF. The CDR3 nucleotides are TGCGCCAGCAGCACGTCGGACAATAGGAATGAAAAACTGTTTTTT.

Of note for this clonotype: A junction boundary mismatches the germline segment, possibly from a read error. V gene TRBV7-3 combines with J gene TRBJ2-3; D call uncertain. The V gene's germline CDR1 is SGHTA and CDR2 FQGTGA. The CDR3 runs 13 residues. CDR3 residues: CASSLSPPDTRYF. The CDR3 DNA reads as TGTGCCAGCAGCTTAAGTCCCCCAGATACGCGGTATTTT.

This clonotype was counted between two and nine times. V gene TRBV28 combines with J gene TRBJ2-1; no reliable D call. Trimming removed 7 bases from V and 7 bases from J, with 11 bases in between. The CDR3 extends over 12 amino acids. Per the germline V gene, CDR1 is MDHEN and CDR2 is SYDVKM. The CDR3 reads CASKDTGNEQFF. CDR3 in DNA: TGTGCCAGCAAGGATACGGGTAATGAGCAGTTCTTC.

This clonotype was seen many times. The chain links TRBV4-2 to TRBJ2-1; D is uncertain. With 6 bases removed from V and 2 bases from J, the gap between germline ends came to 8 bases. Germline CDR1 LGHNA, CDR2 YNFKEQ. This CDR3 has 13 amino acids. CDR3 region: CASRDSAYNEQFF. The DNA of the CDR3 is TGTGCCAGCAGAGACTCTGCCTACAATGAGCAGTTCTTC.

This clonotype was seen ten or more times. This rearrangement joins TRBV4-1 to TRBJ2-7; 10 nucleotides line up with TRBD1. Germline lookup yields CDR1 MGHRA and CDR2 YSYEKL. The CDR3 spans 15 residues. Trimming cost V 1 base and J 2 bases; bases outside gene matches: 2. The CDR3 coding sequence is TGCGCCAGCAGCCAAGCCGGGACAGGGGCCTACGAGCAGTACTTC. This translates into CASSQAGTGAYEQYF.

V is TRBV19 and J is TRBJ2-7; TRBD1 agrees at 10 bases. With V trimmed by 3 bases and J by 3 bases, 2 bases remained unmatched. Germline assignment: CDR1 LNHDA and CDR2 SQIVND (reference sequence). This CDR3 region has 14 residues. CDR3 sequence: CASSMGTGDYEQYF. DNA for the CDR3: TGTGCCAGTAGTATGGGGACAGGGGACTACGAGCAGTACTTC. Using reference TRBV19 and TRBJ2-7 for the parts outside the CDR3, the full variable domain is DGGITQSPKYLFRKEGQNVTLSCEQNLNHDAMYWYRQDPGQGLRLIYYSQIVNDFQKGDIAEGYSVSREKKESFPLTVTSAQKNPTAFYLCASSMGTGDYEQYFGPGTRLTVT.

This clonotype was found a few times. One end of the junction does not line up with germline, which may come from a read error. The chain recombines TRBV12-3 or TRBV12-4 with TRBJ2-7; TRBD2 might be the D (5 bases). CDR3 length: 13 residues. The DNA of the CDR3 is TGTGCCAGCAGTTTCGGGGAATCCTCCGAGCAGTACTTC. Translating gives CASSFGESSEQYF.

There are many counts of this clonotype. The CDR3 region is CSARPLAGFTDTQYF. CDR3 bases: TGCAGTGCTAGACCTCTAGCGGGATTTACAGATACGCAGTATTTT. The rearrangement joins TRBV20-1 to TRBJ2-3; 9 bases are shared with TRBD2. The CDR3 loop spans 15 amino acids. The trim removed 2 bases at V and 3 bases at J, leaving 6 bases unmatched. The germline V gene has CDR1 DFQATT and CDR2 SNEGSKA (reference sequence).

In its sample, this clonotype was seen a few times. The chain recombines TRBV7-2 with TRBJ2-1; 7 nucleotides line up with TRBD1. This CDR3 contains 15 residues. Germline CDR1 and CDR2: SGHTA and FQGNSA. Germline trimming cut 5 bases from V and 5 bases from J; bases unmatched to any gene: 9. The CDR3 loop is CASSNSGQHHNEQFF. The CDR3 region has the DNA TGTGCCAGCAGCAACTCGGGACAGCATCACAATGAGCAGTTCTTC.

The genes are TRBV30 and TRBJ1-4; D is undetermined. CDR3 size: 15 residues. Trimming took 2 bases from V and 0 from J, leaving 10 bases between them. CDR1 is GTSNPN and CDR2 is SVGIG in the germline V gene (reference sequence). The CDR3 DNA reads TGTGCCTGGAGTACCGACGGGGCAACTAATGAAAAACTGTTTTTT. It specifies CAWSTDGATNEKLFF.